The rows below give T cell receptor beta chains drawn from one sample of a study of blood T cells in healthy people across ages. TCRdb itself ran the 5' RACE reads through MiXCR, one entry per CDR3 protein. The data contain 630,000 or so distinct CDR3 sequences, about 30% of them singletons. The sample comprised blood. These TCRs come from a woman over 75 in good health. Both conserved end residues are part of each CDR3. The order of the fields is D gene, J gene, clone size, V gene, CDR3 DNA, CDR3 protein. A D gene is named only where the DNA matches it firmly. Clone size is not always given. Where it is, it says once, few, many or a class for expanded clones.

d_gene: TRBD1
j_gene: TRBJ2-1
abundance: NA
v_gene: TRBV11-1
CDR3nt: TGTGCCAGCAGCCGGGACAGGCGGCCTAACAATGAGCAGTTCTTC
CDR3aa: CASSRDRRPNNEQFF

d_gene: TRBD2
j_gene: TRBJ2-1
abundance: many
v_gene: TRBV6-5
CDR3nt: TGTGCCAGCAGTATGCGGGGGGGCCGCAATGAGCAGTTCTTC
CDR3aa: CASSMRGGRNEQFF

d_gene: NA
j_gene: TRBJ1-3
abundance: NA
v_gene: TRBV11-2
CDR3nt: TGTGCCAGCAGCTTAGCGGGTTATAGCTCTGGAAACACCATATATTTT
CDR3aa: CASSLAGYSSGNTIYF

d_gene: NA
j_gene: TRBJ2-1
abundance: once
v_gene: TRBV20-1
CDR3nt: TGCAGTGCCAAGGACGTCAATGAGCAGTTCTTC
CDR3aa: CSAKDVNEQFF

d_gene: TRBD2
j_gene: TRBJ2-2
abundance: NA
v_gene: TRBV9
CDR3nt: TGTGCCAGCAGCGTCCGACTAGCGGGGGACACCGGGGAGCTGTTTTTT
CDR3aa: CASSVRLAGDTGELFF

d_gene: NA
j_gene: TRBJ1-4
abundance: NA
v_gene: TRBV7-9
CDR3nt: TGTGCCAGCAGCTTATGGGTTTGGGGCCTTACTAATGAAAAACTGTTTTTT
CDR3aa: CASSLWVWGLTNEKLFF

d_gene: NA
j_gene: TRBJ1-3
abundance: few
v_gene: TRBV3-1
CDR3nt: TGTGCCAGCAGCCGGGGGCAGGTGACAAGCTCTGGAAACACCATATATTTT
CDR3aa: CASSRGQVTSSGNTIYF

d_gene: NA
j_gene: TRBJ2-1
abundance: NA
v_gene: TRBV5-1
CDR3nt: TGCGCCAGCAGCTGGACCGGGTCTCATAACCCCAATGAGCAGTTCTTC
CDR3aa: CASSWTGSHNPNEQFF

d_gene: NA
j_gene: TRBJ1-1
abundance: many
v_gene: TRBV20-1
CDR3nt: TGCAGTGCTAGAGATTACGGGCAGGGCACTGAAGCTTTCTTT
CDR3aa: CSARDYGQGTEAFF

d_gene: TRBD1
j_gene: TRBJ2-3
abundance: many
v_gene: TRBV30
CDR3nt: TGTGCCTTTCGACAGGGCGGAACCTCTAGCACAGATACGCAGTATTTT
CDR3aa: CAFRQGGTSSTDTQYF

d_gene: NA
j_gene: TRBJ1-1
abundance: few
v_gene: TRBV3-1
CDR3nt: TGTGCCAGCAGCCAAGTAGGTCTCGGGACTGAAGCTTTCTTT
CDR3aa: CASSQVGLGTEAFF

d_gene: NA
j_gene: TRBJ2-1
abundance: many
v_gene: TRBV5-1
CDR3nt: TGCGCCAGCAGCTCGGGGGCCCCAAGGGAGCAGTTCTTC
CDR3aa: CASSSGAPREQFF

d_gene: NA
j_gene: TRBJ2-7
abundance: many
v_gene: TRBV5-6
CDR3nt: TGTGCCAGCAGCTTGGTAGGGAGGAACGAGCAGTACTTC
CDR3aa: CASSLVGRNEQYF

d_gene: NA
j_gene: TRBJ1-4
abundance: NA
v_gene: TRBV29-1
CDR3nt: TGCAGCGTGGGGCGCGGAACTAATGAAAAACTGTTTTTT
CDR3aa: CSVGRGTNEKLFF

d_gene: TRBD1
j_gene: TRBJ1-2
abundance: once
v_gene: TRBV5-1
CDR3nt: TGCGCCAGCAGCTTGGTGGGACAGGACGACTATGGCTACACCTTC
CDR3aa: CASSLVGQDDYGYTF

d_gene: NA
j_gene: TRBJ2-3
abundance: many
v_gene: TRBV3-1
CDR3nt: TGTGCCAGCAGCCTGGGGTTTTTCCGGGCTAGCACAGATACGCAGTATTTT
CDR3aa: CASSLGFFRASTDTQYF

d_gene: NA
j_gene: TRBJ2-1
abundance: many
v_gene: TRBV4-2
CDR3nt: TGTGCCAGCAGCCAAGGACGGGACAATGAGCAGTTCTTC
CDR3aa: CASSQGRDNEQFF

d_gene: NA
j_gene: TRBJ1-1
abundance: NA
v_gene: TRBV15
CDR3nt: TGTGCCACCAGCAGAGATGTGGGAAGTCCTGAAGCTTTCTTT
CDR3aa: CATSRDVGSPEAFF

d_gene: TRBD1
j_gene: TRBJ2-7
abundance: many
v_gene: TRBV7-2
CDR3nt: TGTGCCAGCAGCCTAACGAAGGACAGGGGGCGTACCTACGAGCAGTACTTC
CDR3aa: CASSLTKDRGRTYEQYF

d_gene: NA
j_gene: TRBJ2-1
abundance: NA
v_gene: TRBV6-5
CDR3nt: TGTGCCGGCAGTTACGGGAATAGGGGGTACAATGAGCAGTTCTTC
CDR3aa: CAGSYGNRGYNEQFF

d_gene: NA
j_gene: TRBJ1-3
abundance: few
v_gene: TRBV7-2
CDR3nt: TGTGCCAGCAGCTTCCTGGGGTTACAGGGCTCTGGAAACACCATATATTTT
CDR3aa: CASSFLGLQGSGNTIYF

d_gene: NA
j_gene: TRBJ1-2
abundance: many
v_gene: TRBV7-9
CDR3nt: TGTGCCAGCAGCGAAGGGGTTAACTATGGCTACACCTTC
CDR3aa: CASSEGVNYGYTF

d_gene: NA
j_gene: TRBJ2-7
abundance: many
v_gene: TRBV5-1
CDR3nt: TGCGCCAGCAGCCCCCGCAGGGGATCCTACGAGCAGTACTTC
CDR3aa: CASSPRRGSYEQYF

d_gene: TRBD1
j_gene: TRBJ1-2
abundance: NA
v_gene: TRBV11-1
CDR3nt: TGTGCCAGCACCCCTTTTCCGGACAGGGGCTCGGATGGCTACACCTTC
CDR3aa: CASTPFPDRGSDGYTF

d_gene: NA
j_gene: TRBJ2-7
abundance: many
v_gene: TRBV6-6
CDR3nt: TGTGCCAGCAGTTTAGGCACCCCTGGCTACGAGCAGTACTTC
CDR3aa: CASSLGTPGYEQYF

d_gene: TRBD2
j_gene: TRBJ2-5
abundance: NA
v_gene: TRBV20-1
CDR3nt: TGCAGTGCTACTAGCGGGAGGGGGCAAGAGACCCAGTACTTC
CDR3aa: CSATSGRGQETQYF

d_gene: NA
j_gene: TRBJ2-1
abundance: NA
v_gene: TRBV20-1
CDR3nt: TGCAGTGCTAGATACGAAGGGAATGAGCAGTTCTTC
CDR3aa: CSARYEGNEQFF

d_gene: TRBD1
j_gene: TRBJ2-1
abundance: many
v_gene: TRBV9
CDR3nt: TGTGCCAGCAGCGTAGTACAGGGGGGCTACAATGAGCAGTTCTTC
CDR3aa: CASSVVQGGYNEQFF

d_gene: NA
j_gene: TRBJ2-7
abundance: many
v_gene: TRBV20-1
CDR3nt: TGCAGTGCTAGTCAGGGGCGCGGTTACGTCGAGCAGTACTTC
CDR3aa: CSASQGRGYVEQYF

d_gene: NA
j_gene: TRBJ2-1
abundance: many
v_gene: TRBV20-1
CDR3nt: TGCAGCGCTCGCCTCTACAATGAGCAGTTCTTC
CDR3aa: CSARLYNEQFF

d_gene: TRBD2
j_gene: TRBJ2-3
abundance: NA
v_gene: TRBV28
CDR3nt: TGTGCCAGCAGTTTTATACCTGGCGGGGGGCTACCCACAGATGCGCAGTATTTT
CDR3aa: CASSFIPGGGLPTDAQYF

d_gene: TRBD1
j_gene: TRBJ1-2
abundance: many
v_gene: TRBV20-1
CDR3nt: TGCAGTGCTACTCGGACAGGGAATGGCTACACCTTC
CDR3aa: CSATRTGNGYTF

d_gene: TRBD1
j_gene: TRBJ2-1
abundance: few
v_gene: TRBV30
CDR3nt: TGTGCCTGGAAGCACAGGGGGAACTACAATGAGCAGTTCTTC
CDR3aa: CAWKHRGNYNEQFF

d_gene: NA
j_gene: TRBJ2-1
abundance: many
v_gene: TRBV10-3
CDR3nt: TGTGCCATCAGTGAGTCGCTGGCTAGCCGGAATGAGCAGTTCTTC
CDR3aa: CAISESLASRNEQFF

d_gene: TRBD1
j_gene: TRBJ1-1
abundance: NA
v_gene: TRBV30
CDR3nt: TGTGCCTGGAGTGCCGGGGACAGGGGAAGAGCTTTCTTT
CDR3aa: CAWSAGDRGRAFF

d_gene: NA
j_gene: TRBJ2-7
abundance: many
v_gene: TRBV6-5
CDR3nt: TGTGCCGTACGCGAGCTCTCCTCCTACGAGCAGTACTTC
CDR3aa: CAVRELSSYEQYF

d_gene: NA
j_gene: TRBJ2-3
abundance: NA
v_gene: TRBV4-1
CDR3nt: TGCGCCAGCAGCCAAGAGCCTAGGGCAGGGGTCGGGACAGATACGCAGTATTTT
CDR3aa: CASSQEPRAGVGTDTQYF

d_gene: NA
j_gene: TRBJ2-6
abundance: once
v_gene: TRBV5-6
CDR3nt: TGTGCCAGCAGCTTGAGGGTTGGGGCCAACGTCCTGACTTTC
CDR3aa: CASSLRVGANVLTF

d_gene: TRBD1
j_gene: TRBJ1-2
abundance: NA
v_gene: TRBV10-3
CDR3nt: TGTGCCATCGGGACAGCTGACAACTATGGCTACACCTTC
CDR3aa: CAIGTADNYGYTF

d_gene: NA
j_gene: TRBJ2-1
abundance: NA
v_gene: TRBV3-1
CDR3nt: TGTGCCAGCAGCCAAGAAGGGACGAAACGCGATGAGCAGTTCTTC
CDR3aa: CASSQEGTKRDEQFF

d_gene: TRBD2
j_gene: TRBJ2-1
abundance: NA
v_gene: TRBV20-1
CDR3nt: TGCAGTGCTAGAGATCGTTGGACTAGCGATGAGCAGTTCTTC
CDR3aa: CSARDRWTSDEQFF

d_gene: TRBD1
j_gene: TRBJ2-1
abundance: many
v_gene: TRBV6-6
CDR3nt: TGTGCCAGCAGTTCCACCGGGACAGGGGGCAGGGGTGAGCAGTTCTTC
CDR3aa: CASSSTGTGGRGEQFF

d_gene: TRBD1
j_gene: TRBJ2-7
abundance: many
v_gene: TRBV5-1
CDR3nt: TGCGCCAGCGCTGCCGGGACAGGATCTTCCTACGAGCAGTACTTC
CDR3aa: CASAAGTGSSYEQYF

d_gene: TRBD1
j_gene: TRBJ2-7
abundance: NA
v_gene: TRBV27
CDR3nt: TGTGCCAGCAGTCCGACAGGGACAGGCGGCCGGCAGTACTTC
CDR3aa: CASSPTGTGGRQYF

d_gene: NA
j_gene: TRBJ1-1
abundance: NA
v_gene: TRBV7-6
CDR3nt: TGTGCCAGCAGCTTAGCCGCGGACCAGAGGACTGAAGCTTTCTTT
CDR3aa: CASSLAADQRTEAFF

d_gene: TRBD1
j_gene: TRBJ2-5
abundance: NA
v_gene: TRBV7-9
CDR3nt: TGTGCCAGCAGCTTAGGGGACAGACTGCAAGAGACCCAGTACTTC
CDR3aa: CASSLGDRLQETQYF

d_gene: NA
j_gene: TRBJ2-1
abundance: NA
v_gene: TRBV5-1
CDR3nt: TGCGCCAGCAGCATATTTGAGCGTAGTGCCTACAATGAGCAGTTCTTC
CDR3aa: CASSIFERSAYNEQFF

d_gene: NA
j_gene: TRBJ2-3
abundance: many
v_gene: TRBV20-1
CDR3nt: TGCAGTGCTAGAGATGCCAGGGGCACAGATACGCAGTATTTT
CDR3aa: CSARDARGTDTQYF

d_gene: NA
j_gene: TRBJ2-3
abundance: many
v_gene: TRBV7-2
CDR3nt: TGTGCCAGCAGCTTAGGGAGTTGGGCGGGGGCCGCATCGGTGCAGTATTTT
CDR3aa: CASSLGSWAGAASVQYF

d_gene: NA
j_gene: TRBJ2-3
abundance: many
v_gene: TRBV20-1
CDR3nt: TGCAGTGCTAGAGTGTCAGGGGATACGCAGTATTTT
CDR3aa: CSARVSGDTQYF